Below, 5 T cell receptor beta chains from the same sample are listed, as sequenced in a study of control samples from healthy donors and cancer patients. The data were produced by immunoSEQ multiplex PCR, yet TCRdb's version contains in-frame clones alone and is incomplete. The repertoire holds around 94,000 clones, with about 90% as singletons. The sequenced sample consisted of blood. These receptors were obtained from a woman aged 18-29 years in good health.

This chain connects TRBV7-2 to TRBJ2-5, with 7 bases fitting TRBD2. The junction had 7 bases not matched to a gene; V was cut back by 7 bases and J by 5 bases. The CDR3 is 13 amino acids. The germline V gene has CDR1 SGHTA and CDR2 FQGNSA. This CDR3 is CASNAGVLETQYF. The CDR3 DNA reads TGTGCCAGCAATGCGGGAGTTCTTGAGACCCAGTACTTC.

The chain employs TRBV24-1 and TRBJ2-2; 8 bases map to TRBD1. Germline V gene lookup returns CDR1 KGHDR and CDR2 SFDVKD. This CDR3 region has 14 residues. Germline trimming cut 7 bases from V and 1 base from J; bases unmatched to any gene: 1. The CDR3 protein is CATRTGVNTGELFF. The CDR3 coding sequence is TGTGCCACCAGGACAGGGGTGAACACCGGGGAGCTGTTTTTT.

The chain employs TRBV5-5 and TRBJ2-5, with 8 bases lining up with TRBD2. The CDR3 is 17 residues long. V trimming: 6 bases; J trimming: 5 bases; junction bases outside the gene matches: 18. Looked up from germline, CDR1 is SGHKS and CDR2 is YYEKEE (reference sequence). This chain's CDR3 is CASTRRVSGIILETQYF. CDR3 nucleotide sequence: TGTGCCAGCACCCGGAGGGTTAGCGGGATAATTCTGGAGACCCAGTACTTC.

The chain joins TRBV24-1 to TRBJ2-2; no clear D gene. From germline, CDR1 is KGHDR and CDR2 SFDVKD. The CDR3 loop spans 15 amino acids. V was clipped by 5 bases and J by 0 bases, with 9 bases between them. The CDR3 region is CATSVLLPNTGELFF. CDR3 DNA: TGTGCCACCAGTGTACTCCTTCCGAACACCGGGGAGCTGTTTTTT.

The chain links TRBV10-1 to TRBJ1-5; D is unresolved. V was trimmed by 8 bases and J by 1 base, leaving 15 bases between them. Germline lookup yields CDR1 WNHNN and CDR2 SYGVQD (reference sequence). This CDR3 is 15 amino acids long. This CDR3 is CASVQLGRSNQPQHF. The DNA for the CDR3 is TGCGCCAGCGTACAACTGGGAAGAAGCAATCAGCCCCAGCATTTT.